This TCR beta chain was found in a study of cytomegalovirus exposure and HLA in healthy donors. On the study more broadly: Per a later analysis, the approximately 700 first-cohort and 120 or so validation repertoires shared one platform. Overall study findings and caveats: Most TCR sequences were uncommon, yet certain public TCRs appeared in many donors. According to a subsequent analysis, TCR clusters from the first cohort were inclined to appear together in the roughly 130 validation repertoires.

Sequenced by immunoSEQ multiplex PCR; TCRdb stores in-frame clones only, minus some. The profile shows some 150,000 clones, 85% to 90% of them singletons. As for this clone: Its antigen is as yet unknown.

CDR3 size: 12 residues. Trimming stripped 8 bases from V and 3 bases from J, with 10 bases between. The germline V gene encodes CDR1 MNHNY and CDR2 SVGAGI (reference sequence). The material sequenced was PBMCs. The gene calls are TRBV6-6 and TRBJ2-5; D gene unclear. This receptor was identified in a woman in her 30s in good health and CMV-seropositive. The CDR3 here is CASERGKETQYF. The CDR3 DNA sequence: TGTGCCAGCGAGCGAGGCAAAGAGACCCAGTACTTC.